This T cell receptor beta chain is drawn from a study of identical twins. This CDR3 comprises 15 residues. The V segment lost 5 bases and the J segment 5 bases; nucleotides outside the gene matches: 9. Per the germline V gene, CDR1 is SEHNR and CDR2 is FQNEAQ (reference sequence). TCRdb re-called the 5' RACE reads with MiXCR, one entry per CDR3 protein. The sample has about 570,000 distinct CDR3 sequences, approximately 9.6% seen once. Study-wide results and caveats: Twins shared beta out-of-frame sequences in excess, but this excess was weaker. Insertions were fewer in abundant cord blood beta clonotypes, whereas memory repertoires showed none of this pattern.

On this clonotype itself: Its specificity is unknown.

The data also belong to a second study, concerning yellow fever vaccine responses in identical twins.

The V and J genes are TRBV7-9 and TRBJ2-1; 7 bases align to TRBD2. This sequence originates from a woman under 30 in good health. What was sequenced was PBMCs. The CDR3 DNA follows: TGTGCCAGCAGCCTCCCGGGACTACTTGACAATGAGCAGTTCTTC. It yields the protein CASSLPGLLDNEQFF.